This T cell receptor beta chain was found in a study of preoperative IRX-2 immunotherapy in early breast cancer. Germline values: CDR1 SGHRS, CDR2 YFSETQ. Trimming took off 2 bases at V and 7 bases at J, with 10 bases between the two ends. The CDR3 covers 14 residues. Treatment here: preoperative locoregional IRX-2 cytokine immunotherapy. Samples came from a phase Ib trial of preoperative locoregional IRX-2 cytokine immunotherapy. This table comes from immunoSEQ multiplex PCR, and its TCRdb copy is limited to in-frame clones, with some not included. Here the sample spans approximately 100,000 clones, just over 85% being singletons.

Specimen: tumor tissue, collected after IRX-2 immunotherapy. This receptor was obtained from a human donor with breast cancer. V usage is TRBV5-1 and J usage is TRBJ1-6, with TRBD1 as a possible D gene (5 bases). The CDR3 is CASSLSRVNSPLHF. Here the CDR3 DNA reads TGCGCCAGCAGCTTAAGCAGGGTCAATTCACCCCTCCACTTT.